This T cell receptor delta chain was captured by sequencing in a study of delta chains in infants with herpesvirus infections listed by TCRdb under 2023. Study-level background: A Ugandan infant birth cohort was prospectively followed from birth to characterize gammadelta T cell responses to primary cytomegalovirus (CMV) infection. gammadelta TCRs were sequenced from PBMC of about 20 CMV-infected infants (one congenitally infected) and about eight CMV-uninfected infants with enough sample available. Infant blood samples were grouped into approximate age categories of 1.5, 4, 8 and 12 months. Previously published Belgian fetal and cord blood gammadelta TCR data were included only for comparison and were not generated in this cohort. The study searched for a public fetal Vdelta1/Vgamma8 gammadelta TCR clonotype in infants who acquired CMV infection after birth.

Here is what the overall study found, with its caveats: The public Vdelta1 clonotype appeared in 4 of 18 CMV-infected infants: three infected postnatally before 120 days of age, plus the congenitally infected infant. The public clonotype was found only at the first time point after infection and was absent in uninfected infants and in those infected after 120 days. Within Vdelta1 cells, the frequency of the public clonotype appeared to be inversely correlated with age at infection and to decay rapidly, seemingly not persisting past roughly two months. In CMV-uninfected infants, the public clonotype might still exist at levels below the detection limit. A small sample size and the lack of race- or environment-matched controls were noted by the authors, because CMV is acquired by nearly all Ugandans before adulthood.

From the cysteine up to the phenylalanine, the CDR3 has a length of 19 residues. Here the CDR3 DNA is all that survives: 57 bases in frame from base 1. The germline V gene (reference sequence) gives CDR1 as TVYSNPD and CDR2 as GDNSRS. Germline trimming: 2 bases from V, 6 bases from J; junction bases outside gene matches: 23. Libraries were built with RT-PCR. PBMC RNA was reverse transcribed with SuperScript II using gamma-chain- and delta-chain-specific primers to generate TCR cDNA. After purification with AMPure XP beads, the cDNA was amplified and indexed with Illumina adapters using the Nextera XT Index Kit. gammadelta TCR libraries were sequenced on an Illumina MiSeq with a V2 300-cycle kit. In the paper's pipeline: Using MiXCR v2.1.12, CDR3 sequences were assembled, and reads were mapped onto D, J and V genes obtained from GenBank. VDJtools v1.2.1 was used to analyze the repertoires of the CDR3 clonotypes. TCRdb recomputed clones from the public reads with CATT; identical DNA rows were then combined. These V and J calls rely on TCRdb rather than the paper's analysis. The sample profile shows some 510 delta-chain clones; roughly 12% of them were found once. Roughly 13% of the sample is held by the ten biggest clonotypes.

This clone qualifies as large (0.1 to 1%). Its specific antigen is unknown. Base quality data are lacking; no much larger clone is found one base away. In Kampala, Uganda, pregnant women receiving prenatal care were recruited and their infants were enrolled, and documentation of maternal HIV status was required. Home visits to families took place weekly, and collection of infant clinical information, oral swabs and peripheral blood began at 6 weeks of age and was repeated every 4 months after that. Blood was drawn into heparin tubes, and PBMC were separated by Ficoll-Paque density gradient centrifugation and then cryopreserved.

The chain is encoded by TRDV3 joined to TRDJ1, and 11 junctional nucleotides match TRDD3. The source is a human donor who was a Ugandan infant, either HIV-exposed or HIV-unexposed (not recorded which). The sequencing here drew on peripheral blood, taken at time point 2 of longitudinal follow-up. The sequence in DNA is TGTGCCTTTGAAACTCCTCCGGCCTTTGCTGGGGGATACATGAATAAACTCATCTTT. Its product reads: CAFETPPAFAGGYMNKLIF.